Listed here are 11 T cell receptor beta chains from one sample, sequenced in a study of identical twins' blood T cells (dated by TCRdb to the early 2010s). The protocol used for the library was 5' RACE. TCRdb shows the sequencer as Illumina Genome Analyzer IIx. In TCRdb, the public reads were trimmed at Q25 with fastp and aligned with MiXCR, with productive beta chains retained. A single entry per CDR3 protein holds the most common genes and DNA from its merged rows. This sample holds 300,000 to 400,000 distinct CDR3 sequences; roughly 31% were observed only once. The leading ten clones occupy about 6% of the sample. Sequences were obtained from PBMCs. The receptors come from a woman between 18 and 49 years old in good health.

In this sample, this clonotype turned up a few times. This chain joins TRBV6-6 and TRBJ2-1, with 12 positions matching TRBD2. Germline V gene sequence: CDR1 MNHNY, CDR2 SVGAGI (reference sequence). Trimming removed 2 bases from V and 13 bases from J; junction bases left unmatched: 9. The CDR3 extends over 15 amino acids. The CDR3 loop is CASSYASGRANVQFF. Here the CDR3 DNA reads TGTGCCAGCAGTTACGCTAGCGGGAGGGCTAATGTTCAGTTCTTC.

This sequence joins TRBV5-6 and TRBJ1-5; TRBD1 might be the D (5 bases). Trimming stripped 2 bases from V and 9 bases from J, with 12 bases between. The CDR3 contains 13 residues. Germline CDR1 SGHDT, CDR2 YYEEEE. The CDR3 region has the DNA TGTGCCAGCAGCTTTGGGGGTGTAGGGCCCCAGCATTTT. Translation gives CASSFGGVGPQHF.

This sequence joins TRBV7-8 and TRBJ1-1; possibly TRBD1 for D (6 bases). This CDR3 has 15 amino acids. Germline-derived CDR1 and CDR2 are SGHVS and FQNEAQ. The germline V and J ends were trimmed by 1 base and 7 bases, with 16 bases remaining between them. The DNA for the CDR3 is TGTGCCAGCAGCTTAGTCCCAGGGGTAACGAGTGAAGCTTTCTTT. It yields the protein CASSLVPGVTSEAFF.

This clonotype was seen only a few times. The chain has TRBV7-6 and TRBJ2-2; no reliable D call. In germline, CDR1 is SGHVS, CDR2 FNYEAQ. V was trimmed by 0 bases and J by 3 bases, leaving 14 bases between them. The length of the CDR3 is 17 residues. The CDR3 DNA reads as TGTGCCAGCAGCTTAGCGAAGGGATTTGAAGACACCGGGGAGCTGTTTTTT. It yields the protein CASSLAKGFEDTGELFF.

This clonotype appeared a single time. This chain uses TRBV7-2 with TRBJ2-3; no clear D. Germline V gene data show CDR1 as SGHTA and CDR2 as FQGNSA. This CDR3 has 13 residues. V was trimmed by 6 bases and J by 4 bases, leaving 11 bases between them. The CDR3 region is CASRRSRADTQYF. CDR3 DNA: TGTGCCAGCAGGAGGTCCCGTGCAGATACGCAGTATTTT.

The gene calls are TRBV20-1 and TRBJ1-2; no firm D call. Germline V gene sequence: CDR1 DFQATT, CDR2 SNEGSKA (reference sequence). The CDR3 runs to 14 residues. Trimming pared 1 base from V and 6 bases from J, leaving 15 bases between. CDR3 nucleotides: TGCAGTGCTAGAGTAGAGAACGGGGTTCATGGCTACACCTTC. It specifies CSARVENGVHGYTF.

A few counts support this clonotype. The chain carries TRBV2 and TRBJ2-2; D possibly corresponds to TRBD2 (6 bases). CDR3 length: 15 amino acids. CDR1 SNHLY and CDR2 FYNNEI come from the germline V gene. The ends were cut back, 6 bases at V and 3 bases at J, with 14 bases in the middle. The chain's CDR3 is CASRDGSKDTGELFF. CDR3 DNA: TGTGCCAGCAGAGACGGGAGTAAAGACACCGGGGAGCTGTTTTTT.

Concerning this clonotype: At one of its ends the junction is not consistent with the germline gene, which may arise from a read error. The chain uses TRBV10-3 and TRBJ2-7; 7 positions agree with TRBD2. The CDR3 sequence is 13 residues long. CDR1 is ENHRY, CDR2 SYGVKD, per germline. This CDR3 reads CAVSEMVPGGQYF. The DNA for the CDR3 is TGTGCCGTCAGTGAGATGGTTCCGGGGGGGCAGTACTTC.

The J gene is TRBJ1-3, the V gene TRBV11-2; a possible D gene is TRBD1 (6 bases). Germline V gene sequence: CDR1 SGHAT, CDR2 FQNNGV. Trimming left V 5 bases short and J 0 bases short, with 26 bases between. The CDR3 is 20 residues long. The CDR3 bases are TGTGCCAGCAGCCAAAGGAACAGGGTTCCCTTTCCCTACTCTGGAAACACCATATATTTT. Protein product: CASSQRNRVPFPYSGNTIYF.

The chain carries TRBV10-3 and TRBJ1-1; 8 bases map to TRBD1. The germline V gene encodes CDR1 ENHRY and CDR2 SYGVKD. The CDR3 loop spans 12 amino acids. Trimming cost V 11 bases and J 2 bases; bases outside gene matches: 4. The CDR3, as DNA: TGTGCCGTCGGACAGGGCAACACTGAAGCTTTCTTT. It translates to CAVGQGNTEAFF.

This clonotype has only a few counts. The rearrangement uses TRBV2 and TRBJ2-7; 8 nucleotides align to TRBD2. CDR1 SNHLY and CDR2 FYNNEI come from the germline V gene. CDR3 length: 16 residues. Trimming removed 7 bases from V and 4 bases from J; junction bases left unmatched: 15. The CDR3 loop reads CASKPTSGVTIYEQYF. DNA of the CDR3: TGTGCCAGCAAACCTACTAGCGGCGTTACGATTTACGAGCAGTACTTC. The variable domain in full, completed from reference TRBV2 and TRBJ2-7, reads EPEVTQTPSHQVTQMGQEVILRCVPISNHLYFYWYRQILGQKVEFLVSFYNNEISEKSEIFDDQFSVERPDGSNFTLKIRSTKLEDSAMYFCASKPTSGVTIYEQYFGPGTRLTVT.